In this sample, the clone carrying this TCR beta chain turned up a few times. Antigen unknown. Treatment here: roughly 10-day PBMC culture with coronavirus spike peptide pools or control peptides (ViraFEST assay). From the unexposed donor, CD4+ T cells were collected ahead of the COVID-19 pandemic (2011-2018). This sample stems from a study of vaccination and CD4 T cells after COVID-19. Study-wide context: With a range of 35 to 161, the median interval from diagnosis to drawing post-COVID samples was less than 130 days.

Cultured CD4+ T cells had their DNA profiled by the Oncomine TCR Beta short-read assay. TCRdb analysed the PCR reads with MiXCR anew, one entry per CDR3 protein. The table includes about 6,900 distinct CDR3 sequences, less than 55% detected once. The source of this sequence is a human donor in good health. Sequencing was done on a sample of CD4+ T cells from blood, cultured in vitro.

The chain's CDR3 is CASSMDRVSVGNQPQHF. In DNA form, the CDR3 reads TGTGCCAGTAGTATGGACAGGGTTTCTGTCGGCAATCAGCCCCAGCATTTT. The chain carries TRBV19 and TRBJ1-5; 8 nucleotides align to TRBD1. The CDR3 runs 17 residues. Germline V gives CDR1 LNHDA, CDR2 SQIVND (reference sequence). J gave up 2 bases and V 3 bases, and 9 bases lay outside the gene matches.